The T cell receptor (beta chain) described here comes from a study of CD4+ T cells in melanoma (dated 2022 in TCRdb). In the study overall: Neoantigen-specific CD4+ T cells in human melanoma were investigated in the study.

The donors were melanoma patients. CDR1 SGHNT and CDR2 YENEEA are derived from the germline V gene. After removal of 5 bases from V and 3 bases from J, the junction retains 3 bases not matched to a gene. The CDR3 sequence holds 13 residues, the cysteine and phenylalanine included. Solely the CDR3 DNA is kept, with 39 bases framed from the first base. Study-level results and caveats: Neoantigen-specific CD4+ T cells were reported to be correlated with the function of CD8+ T cells, macrophages and B cells. According to the report, neoantigen-specific CD4+ T cells in melanoma displayed diverse differentiation states.

The library was generated by the immunoSEQ multiplex PCR assay. Not all clones reach the TCRdb copy of this immuneACCESS table, which keeps in-frame sequences only. Checked studies attribute under half of the gap to unresolved V genes and leave the rest unexplained. The sample yields roughly 11,000 clones; 65% to 75% were counted once. The ten largest clones capture over 9% of the sample. To note about this clone: Which antigen it targets is not known. Base quality data are lacking; no much larger clone is found one base away.

This clonotype was sampled from a human donor with melanoma. The chain is assembled from TRBV11-3 and TRBJ2-5; 7 bases in between match TRBD1. Material: cells from a culture (not recorded whether cultured in vitro). The CDR3 is CASSPTGKETQYF. At the DNA level, the sequence is TGTGCCAGCAGCCCGACAGGGAAAGAGACCCAGTACTTC.